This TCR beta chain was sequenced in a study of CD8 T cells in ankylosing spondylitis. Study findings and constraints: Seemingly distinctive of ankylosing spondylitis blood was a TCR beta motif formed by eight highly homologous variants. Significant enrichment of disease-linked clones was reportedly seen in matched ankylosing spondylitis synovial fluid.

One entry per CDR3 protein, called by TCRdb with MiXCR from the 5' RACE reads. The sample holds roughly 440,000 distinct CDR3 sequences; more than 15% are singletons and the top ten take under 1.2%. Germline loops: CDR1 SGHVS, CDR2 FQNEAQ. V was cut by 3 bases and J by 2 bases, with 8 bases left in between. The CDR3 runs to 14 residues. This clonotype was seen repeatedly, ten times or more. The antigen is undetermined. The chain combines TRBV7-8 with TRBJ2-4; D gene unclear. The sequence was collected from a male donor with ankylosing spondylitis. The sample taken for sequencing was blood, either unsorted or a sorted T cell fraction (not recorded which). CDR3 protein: CASSFGGTKNIQYF. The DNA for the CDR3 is TGTGCCAGCAGCTTTGGCGGTACCAAAAACATTCAGTACTTC. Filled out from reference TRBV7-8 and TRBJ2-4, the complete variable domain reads GAGVSQSPRYKVAKRGQDVALRCDPISGHVSLFWYQQALGQGPEFLTYFQNEAQLDKSGLPSDRFFAERPEGSVSTLKIQRTQQEDSAVYLCASSFGGTKNIQYFGAGTRLSVL.